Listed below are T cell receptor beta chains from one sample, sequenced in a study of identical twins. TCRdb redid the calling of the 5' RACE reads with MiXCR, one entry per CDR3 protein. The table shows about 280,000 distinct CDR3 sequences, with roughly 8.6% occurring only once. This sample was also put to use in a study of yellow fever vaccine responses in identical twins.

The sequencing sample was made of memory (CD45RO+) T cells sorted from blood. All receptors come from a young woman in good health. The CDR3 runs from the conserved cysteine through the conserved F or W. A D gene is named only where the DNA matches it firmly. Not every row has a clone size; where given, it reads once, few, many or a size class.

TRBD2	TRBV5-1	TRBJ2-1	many	TGCGCCAGCAGCTTGACCCGACTAGCGGGGGGGAATGAGCAGTTCTTC	CASSLTRLAGGNEQFF
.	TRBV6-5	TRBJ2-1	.	TGTGCCAGCAGTTACCTATTTTCTGGGGTCAATGAGCAGTTCTTC	CASSYLFSGVNEQFF
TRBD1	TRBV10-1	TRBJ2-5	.	TGCGCCAGCAGCCGGGACAGGGATAGTAAGACCCAGTACTTC	CASSRDRDSKTQYF
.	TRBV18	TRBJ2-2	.	TGTGCCAGCTCACCACCGATTCAGGGGAACACCGGGGAGCTGTTTTTT	CASSPPIQGNTGELFF
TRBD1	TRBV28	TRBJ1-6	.	TGTGCCAGCAGTTCAACCGGGACAGGGAATTCACCCCTCCACTTT	CASSSTGTGNSPLHF
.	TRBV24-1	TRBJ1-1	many	TGTGCCACCAGTGAATCAGGGGTGGCAGGAGAAGAAGCTTTCTTT	CATSESGVAGEEAFF
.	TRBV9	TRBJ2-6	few	TGTGCCAGCAGCGTTCACGGGAGTGGGTCTGGGGCCAACGTCCTGACTTTC	CASSVHGSGSGANVLTF
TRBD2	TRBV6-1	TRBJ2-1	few	TGTGCCAGCAGTGTCACGAGCGGGGGGGCGGATGAGCAGTTCTTC	CASSVTSGGADEQFF
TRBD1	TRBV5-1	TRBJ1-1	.	TGCGCCAGCAGCTCTGAGGGGGCGATGGAAGCTTTCTTT	CASSSEGAMEAFF
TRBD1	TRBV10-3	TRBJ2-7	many	TGTGCCATCAGTGAGTCCGGGACAGGGGAACGCGAGCAGTACTTC	CAISESGTGEREQYF
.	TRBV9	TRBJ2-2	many	TGTGCCAGCAGCGTAGCGCCGCCCGATAGAGGCGGGGAGCTGTTTTTT	CASSVAPPDRGGELFF
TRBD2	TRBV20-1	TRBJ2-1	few	TGCAGTGCTAGAAATCCGAGTTGGAGCCGGGGGGTTATAAATGAGCAGTTCTTC	CSARNPSWSRGVINEQFF
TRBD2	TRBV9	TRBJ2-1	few	TGTGCCAGCAGCGTAGCTAGCGGGGGGGTCCCGGGCAATGAGCAGTTCTTC	CASSVASGGVPGNEQFF
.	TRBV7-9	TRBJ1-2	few	TGTGCCAGCAGCCTGCCGGACAGAAACTATGGCTACACCTTC	CASSLPDRNYGYTF
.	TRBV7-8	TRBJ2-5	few	TGTGCCAGCAGCTTAGTTCCCCCATCCCAAGAGACCCAGTACTTC	CASSLVPPSQETQYF
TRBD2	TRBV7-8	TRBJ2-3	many	TGTGCCAGCAGACTAGCGGGAGTTGATACGCAGTATTTT	CASRLAGVDTQYF
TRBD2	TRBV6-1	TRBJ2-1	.	TGTGCCAGCAGTGATCTAGCGGGAGGCACCGGGAGTAAGTTCTTC	CASSDLAGGTGSKFF
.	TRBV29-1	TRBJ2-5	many	TGCAGCGTCCAGGGGTTGGGAGAGACCCAGTACTTC	CSVQGLGETQYF
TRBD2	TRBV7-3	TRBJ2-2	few	TGTGCCAGCAGCATTAGCGGGAGGGCCGGGGAGCTGTTTTTT	CASSISGRAGELFF
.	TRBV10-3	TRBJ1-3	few	TGTGCCTGTCGGGGAAACACCATATATTTT	CACRGNTIYF
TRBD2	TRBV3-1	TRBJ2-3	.	TGTGCCAGCAGCCTAACCCCGGGACTAGCGGGAGCTTTGGGCACAGATACGCAGTATTTT	CASSLTPGLAGALGTDTQYF